The rows below give T cell receptor beta chains drawn from one sample of a study of blood T cells in healthy people across ages. Via MiXCR, TCRdb re-called the 5' RACE reads, giving one row per CDR3 protein. Of around 650,000 distinct CDR3 sequences in the sample, approximately 40% are singletons; the top ten hold about 30%. Sequences were obtained from blood. These receptors all come from a man older than 75 in good health. Both conserved end residues are part of each CDR3. The D gene is left open where the match is weak. Clone size is stated in some rows and not others, as once, few, many or a class when expanded.

d_call: TRBD2
clone_size: once
j_call: TRBJ2-7
v_call: TRBV29-1
cdr3_nt: TGCAGCGTGCCATTTACTAGCGGGACTACCTACGAGCAGTACTTC
cdr3_aa: CSVPFTSGTTYEQYF

d_call: NA
clone_size: NA
j_call: TRBJ2-7
v_call: TRBV6-5
cdr3_nt: TGTGCCAGCAGTTCCCGAACAGCCTACGAGCAGTACTTC
cdr3_aa: CASSSRTAYEQYF

d_call: TRBD2
clone_size: few
j_call: TRBJ2-1
v_call: TRBV7-2
cdr3_nt: TGTGCCAGCAGCTTATTAGCTAGCGGGAGAAATGAGCAGTTCTTC
cdr3_aa: CASSLLASGRNEQFF

d_call: NA
clone_size: NA
j_call: TRBJ1-1
v_call: TRBV30
cdr3_nt: TGTGCCTGGAGTATACAGGGGAACACTGAAGCTTTCTTT
cdr3_aa: CAWSIQGNTEAFF

d_call: TRBD1
clone_size: many
j_call: TRBJ1-2
v_call: TRBV7-2
cdr3_nt: TGTGCCAGCAGCCCCGGGACAGAGGATGGCTACACCTTC
cdr3_aa: CASSPGTEDGYTF

d_call: TRBD1
clone_size: NA
j_call: TRBJ1-1
v_call: TRBV4-1
cdr3_nt: TGCGCCAGCAGCCAAGAAACAGGGGCAGCTTTCTTT
cdr3_aa: CASSQETGAAFF

d_call: NA
clone_size: NA
j_call: TRBJ2-1
v_call: TRBV29-1
cdr3_nt: TGCAGCGTTGAAGTCGTCGAAAAGGAGCAGTTCTTC
cdr3_aa: CSVEVVEKEQFF

d_call: NA
clone_size: NA
j_call: TRBJ2-3
v_call: TRBV20-1
cdr3_nt: TGCAGTGCTAGAGACCTTTTTGCTGGGGTCCGCCTAGGGGCAGATACGCAGTATTTT
cdr3_aa: CSARDLFAGVRLGADTQYF

d_call: TRBD1
clone_size: NA
j_call: TRBJ2-1
v_call: TRBV24-1
cdr3_nt: TGTGCCACCAGTGTCGGGGACAGCTTGTACAATGAGCAGTTCTTC
cdr3_aa: CATSVGDSLYNEQFF

d_call: NA
clone_size: NA
j_call: TRBJ1-2
v_call: TRBV6-5
cdr3_nt: TGTGCCAGCAGTTACTTCGGGGGCGACGGCTACACCTTC
cdr3_aa: CASSYFGGDGYTF

d_call: TRBD2
clone_size: NA
j_call: TRBJ2-4
v_call: TRBV7-2
cdr3_nt: TGTGCCAGCAGCTTAAGTTGGACTAGCGGTTTAGCCAAAAACATTCAGTACTTC
cdr3_aa: CASSLSWTSGLAKNIQYF

d_call: TRBD2
clone_size: few
j_call: TRBJ2-5
v_call: TRBV20-1
cdr3_nt: TGCAGTGCTCCAGGTTGGCTAGCGGGAGGAGAGACCCAGTACTTC
cdr3_aa: CSAPGWLAGGETQYF

d_call: NA
clone_size: few
j_call: TRBJ1-2
v_call: TRBV4-1
cdr3_nt: TGCGCCAGCAGCCAAGAAATCACAGGAGGTGGCTACACCTTC
cdr3_aa: CASSQEITGGGYTF

d_call: TRBD1
clone_size: NA
j_call: TRBJ2-1
v_call: TRBV18
cdr3_nt: TGTGCCAGCTCACCAGGACAGGAAACATACAATGAGCAGTTCTTC
cdr3_aa: CASSPGQETYNEQFF

d_call: NA
clone_size: NA
j_call: TRBJ2-5
v_call: TRBV9
cdr3_nt: TGTGCCAGCAGCGTGCAGGGTGCGGAGACCCAGTACTTC
cdr3_aa: CASSVQGAETQYF

d_call: NA
clone_size: many
j_call: TRBJ2-7
v_call: TRBV27
cdr3_nt: TGTGCCAGCAGTTTATCGGGGGGATCCTACGAGCAGTACTTC
cdr3_aa: CASSLSGGSYEQYF

d_call: TRBD1
clone_size: NA
j_call: TRBJ1-2
v_call: TRBV7-2
cdr3_nt: TGTGCCAGCAGCCCCCGCTCCGGGACAGGGGGCCCGTTATATGGCTACACCTTC
cdr3_aa: CASSPRSGTGGPLYGYTF

d_call: TRBD2
clone_size: NA
j_call: TRBJ2-1
v_call: TRBV4-2
cdr3_nt: TGTGCCAGCAGCCAAGATGGAGCGGGAGGGCAGATTGAGCAGTTCTTC
cdr3_aa: CASSQDGAGGQIEQFF

d_call: TRBD1
clone_size: few
j_call: TRBJ2-4
v_call: TRBV12-3/TRBV12-4
cdr3_nt: TGTGCCAGCAGTTTAAGGGACAGGCCCCGAAACATTCAGTACTTC
cdr3_aa: CASSLRDRPRNIQYF

d_call: TRBD1
clone_size: once
j_call: TRBJ2-1
v_call: TRBV10-2
cdr3_nt: TGCGCCAGCAGAAACAGGGGAAATGAGCAGTTCTTC
cdr3_aa: CASRNRGNEQFF

d_call: TRBD2
clone_size: NA
j_call: TRBJ2-5
v_call: TRBV2
cdr3_nt: TGTGCCAGCAGCAAGAGCGGGAGAACTCAAGAGACCCAGTACTTC
cdr3_aa: CASSKSGRTQETQYF

d_call: NA
clone_size: few
j_call: TRBJ2-7
v_call: TRBV29-1
cdr3_nt: TGCAGCGTTGATGGGACTCACTCCTACGAGCAGTACTTC
cdr3_aa: CSVDGTHSYEQYF

d_call: TRBD1
clone_size: NA
j_call: TRBJ2-7
v_call: TRBV28
cdr3_nt: TGTGCCAGCAGTTTGTGGCAGGGGGCGCGGATTAACCACGAGCAGTACTTC
cdr3_aa: CASSLWQGARINHEQYF

d_call: NA
clone_size: NA
j_call: TRBJ2-4
v_call: TRBV6-2/TRBV6-3
cdr3_nt: TGTGCCAGCAGTCTGGGAGAAGAACACATTCAGTACTTC
cdr3_aa: CASSLGEEHIQYF

d_call: NA
clone_size: few
j_call: TRBJ1-4
v_call: TRBV12-3/TRBV12-4
cdr3_nt: TGTGCCAGCAGTTTTCGCCCGAATGAAAAACTGTTTTTT
cdr3_aa: CASSFRPNEKLFF

d_call: TRBD1
clone_size: NA
j_call: TRBJ1-5
v_call: TRBV20-1
cdr3_nt: TGCAGTGCTAGAGTCGGGACAGGGTTGGATAATCAGCCCCAGCATTTT
cdr3_aa: CSARVGTGLDNQPQHF

d_call: NA
clone_size: NA
j_call: TRBJ2-3
v_call: TRBV7-2
cdr3_nt: TGTGCCAGCAGCTTAGTCCAGCGTTTCACAGATACGCAGTATTTT
cdr3_aa: CASSLVQRFTDTQYF

d_call: NA
clone_size: few
j_call: TRBJ2-6
v_call: TRBV27
cdr3_nt: TGTGCCAGCAGTTCCCGGGGCCTCTCTGGGGCCAACGTCCTGACTTTC
cdr3_aa: CASSSRGLSGANVLTF